Listed below are T cell receptor beta chains from one sample, sequenced in a study of CD8+CD57+ T cells in acquired aplastic anemia. TCRdb reprocessed the reads via MiXCR and lists one record per CDR3 protein. This table holds some 200,000 distinct CDR3 sequences, approximately 48% found once. Input material: sorted CD4+, CD8+, or CD8+CD57+ T cells (not recorded which) from PBMCs. These receptors were obtained from a human donor with aplastic anemia. CDR3s include the opening cysteine and the closing phenylalanine or tryptophan. A D gene is named only where the DNA matches it firmly. Not all rows give a size; the values are once, few, many and, for expanded clones, a class.

V gene,clone size,D gene,J gene,CDR3 DNA,CDR3 protein
TRBV14,NA,NA,TRBJ1-2,TGTGCCAGCAGCCAAGATTGGAGGGGGTATGGCTACACCTTC,CASSQDWRGYGYTF
TRBV2,few,TRBD1,TRBJ2-7,TGTGCCAGCCGTCCCGGGACAGGGGCGCACGAGCAGTACTTC,CASRPGTGAHEQYF
TRBV5-5,NA,NA,TRBJ1-1,TGTGCCAGCAAGGGGAACACTGGAGCTTCCTTT,CASKGNTGASF
TRBV5-1,many,NA,TRBJ2-7,TGCGCCAGCAGCTTGGCCCCGGCACCGACCTACGAGCAGTACTTC,CASSLAPAPTYEQYF
TRBV5-6,NA,NA,TRBJ2-4,TGTGCCAGCAGCTTGGCTGGGGCAGGGGCCTTAGCCAAAAACATTCAGTACTTC,CASSLAGAGALAKNIQYF
TRBV7-6,many,TRBD1,TRBJ2-7,TGTGCCAGCAGCTTAACCGGGACAGTTCACGAGCAGTACTTC,CASSLTGTVHEQYF
TRBV24-1,many,NA,TRBJ2-3,TGTGCCACCAGTGATCGCAGGAGGGGTGGTGGGTCTAGCACAGATACGCAGTATTTT,CATSDRRRGGGSSTDTQYF
TRBV12-3/TRBV12-4,many,NA,TRBJ2-7,TGTGCCAGCAGTTTACTTCAAAAGCAGTACTTC,CASSLLQKQYF
TRBV25-1,NA,TRBD1,TRBJ2-1,TGTGCCAGCAGTCCCGGGACAGGGAGGGCCGATGAGCAGTTCTTC,CASSPGTGRADEQFF
TRBV20-1,NA,TRBD2,TRBJ2-7,TGCAGTGCTAGAATGGCTAGCGGGCCTTCCTACGAGCAGTACTTC,CSARMASGPSYEQYF
TRBV7-8,NA,NA,TRBJ1-4,TGTGCCAGCAGCGGGGATATAAGGGAAAAACTGTTTTTT,CASSGDIREKLFF
TRBV19,NA,NA,TRBJ1-5,TGTGCCAGTAGACAGGGAAATCAGCCCCAGCATTTT,CASRQGNQPQHF
TRBV2,many,TRBD1,TRBJ1-2,TGTGCCAGCAGCGGGACAGGCTACTATGGCTACACCTTC,CASSGTGYYGYTF
TRBV10-3,NA,NA,TRBJ1-2,TGTGCCACGTCACCCAGGGCGGGATTAAACTTC,CATSPRAGLNF
TRBV10-3,NA,TRBD2,TRBJ2-7,TGTGCCATCAGTGATACTAGCGGGAGGGCCCCGGGATACGAGCAGTACTTC,CAISDTSGRAPGYEQYF
TRBV19,many,TRBD1,TRBJ1-2,TGTGCCAGTAGTACGCGGAGGGACAGGGTGGGCTACACCTTC,CASSTRRDRVGYTF
TRBV14,many,NA,TRBJ1-1,TGTGCCAGCAGCTCATACCGGGACCGCGCAAAGAACACTGAAGCTTTCTTT,CASSSYRDRAKNTEAFF
TRBV7-6,NA,TRBD1,TRBJ1-1,TGTGCCAGCAGCTTACCGCTTCCGGGACAGGGGAACACTGAAGCTTTCTTT,CASSLPLPGQGNTEAFF
TRBV20-1,NA,NA,TRBJ2-7,TGCAGTGCTAGAGATCAGGGGCCCTGGGAGCAGTACTTC,CSARDQGPWEQYF
TRBV5-1,many,TRBD1,TRBJ2-3,TGTGCCAGCAGCCTCGGGACAGGGGGAGATACGCAGTATTTT,CASSLGTGGDTQYF
TRBV5-8,many,NA,TRBJ1-1,TGTGCCAGCAGCTCTCGGAGGGCTGAAGCTTTCTTT,CASSSRRAEAFF
TRBV6-1,NA,NA,TRBJ1-1,TGTGCCACTTATAGGGTCCGCACTGAAGCTTTCTTT,CATYRVRTEAFF
TRBV24-1,NA,NA,TRBJ2-7,TGTGCCACCAGTGACCGGGACTCTCCTTACGAGCAGTACTTC,CATSDRDSPYEQYF
TRBV7-2,many,NA,TRBJ2-1,TGTGCCAGCAGCATCAAATACCGCAATGAGCAGTTCTTC,CASSIKYRNEQFF
TRBV24-1,NA,NA,TRBJ2-3,TGTGCCGCCAGTGATTCCCCGGAACTCCATACGCAGTATTTT,CAASDSPELHTQYF
TRBV7-6,NA,TRBD2,TRBJ2-7,TGTGCCAGCAGCGCCGGGACTAGCGGACCCTACGAGCAGTACTTC,CASSAGTSGPYEQYF